This T cell receptor beta chain derives from a study of T cell repertoires in cytomegalovirus infection. TCRdb re-derived calls from the reads in MiXCR, one entry per CDR3 protein. The data hold under 200,000 distinct CDR3 sequences, with about a tenth observed a single time. Trimming left V 3 bases short and J 8 bases short, with 13 bases between. The CDR3 is 13 residues long. CDR1 and CDR2 from the germline V gene are SGHTA and FQGNSA. In its sample, this clonotype was seen many times. V gene TRBV7-2 combines with J gene TRBJ1-2; tentative D call: TRBD1 (6 bases). The sequenced sample consisted of PBMCs. This TCR was recovered from a human donor in good health (CMV status not recorded). Some clones in this sample may be carry-over from other donors' samples. The CDR3 DNA is TGTGCCAGCAGCTTGAGGGGGGCGGCAGGCTACACCTTC. This translates into CASSLRGAAGYTF.